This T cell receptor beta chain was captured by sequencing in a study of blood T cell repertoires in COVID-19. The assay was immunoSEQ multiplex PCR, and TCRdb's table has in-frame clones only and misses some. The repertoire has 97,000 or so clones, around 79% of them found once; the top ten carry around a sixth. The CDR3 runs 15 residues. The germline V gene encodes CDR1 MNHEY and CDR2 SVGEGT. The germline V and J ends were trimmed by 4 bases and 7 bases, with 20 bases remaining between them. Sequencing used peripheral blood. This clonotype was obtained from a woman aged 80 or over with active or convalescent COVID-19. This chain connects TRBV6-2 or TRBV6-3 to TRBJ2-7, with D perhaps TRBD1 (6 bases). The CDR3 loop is CASSFQGPARGEQYF. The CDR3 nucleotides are TGTGCCAGCAGTTTCCAGGGGCCAGCTAGGGGGGAGCAGTACTTC.